The 19 T cell receptor beta chains in this list originate from one sample, sequenced in a study of STAT5B mutations in CD4+ large granular lymphocyte leukemia. Clones were sequenced by immunoSEQ multiplex PCR, and TCRdb holds only the in-frame ones, with some missing. The sample carries about 35,000 clones, about two thirds recorded once. The sequenced sample was CD4+ T cells from blood buffy coats. These receptors were collected from a human donor in good health.

The chain has TRBV14 and TRBJ2-3; 11 positions agree with TRBD2. V shed 4 bases and J 6 bases; nucleotides not matched to a gene: 12. The CDR3 is 17 residues long. Per the germline V gene, CDR1 is SGHDN and CDR2 is FVKESK. CDR3 sequence (DNA): TGTGCCAGCAGCCGCCTTTCACCGGGACTAGCGGCTGATACGCAGTATTTT. This gives the protein CASSRLSPGLAADTQYF. Full variable domain (outside the CDR3, taken from reference TRBV14 and TRBJ2-3): EAGVTQFPSHSVIEKGQTVTLRCDPISGHDNLYWYRRVMGKEIKFLLHFVKESKQDESGMPNNRFLAERTGGTYSTLKVQPAELEDSGVYFCASSRLSPGLAADTQYFGPGTRLTVL.

The rearrangement joins TRBV6-6 to TRBJ2-1, with 8 bases fitting TRBD2. CDR3 length: 13 amino acids. The V gene's germline CDR1 is MNHNY and CDR2 SVGAGI (reference sequence). The CDR3 DNA is TGTGTCAGGCGGGGGGACTCCTACAATGAGCAGTTCTTC. Translated, it gives CVRRGDSYNEQFF.

This clone has more than one count but fewer than ten. The V gene is TRBV5-4, the J gene TRBJ2-7; 10 bases agree with TRBD1. The CDR3 extends over 14 amino acids. Germline lookup yields CDR1 SGHNT and CDR2 YYREEE (reference sequence). The ends lost 4 bases at V and 4 bases at J; junction bases unmatched: 5. In DNA, the CDR3 is TGTGCCAGCAGCCGGGACAGGGGAGAGTACGAGCAGTACTTC. Translated: CASSRDRGEYEQYF.

This chain uses TRBV7-6 with TRBJ1-1; D is uncertain. The CDR3 contains 13 residues. V gave up 5 bases and J gave up 1 base, with 8 bases separating them. Germline CDR1 reads SGHVS; CDR2 reads FNYEAQ. In DNA, the CDR3 is TGTGCCAGCAGCAAAACAACGAACACTGAAGCTTTCTTT. Its translation is CASSKTTNTEAFF.

The V and J genes are TRBV18 and TRBJ1-3, with D uncertain. Germline lookup yields CDR1 KGHSH and CDR2 LQKENI. Trimming shortened V by 3 bases and J by 0 bases, and 12 bases separated the two germline ends. The CDR3 has 16 residues. As DNA, the CDR3 is TGTGCCAGCTCACCGGCAGGCACCTCCTCTGGAAACACCATATATTTT. Amino acid sequence: CASSPAGTSSGNTIYF.

CDR3 sequence reads: CASSFTSGVPDTQYF. The CDR3 bases are TGTGCCAGCAGCTTTACAAGCGGGGTGCCAGATACGCAGTATTTT. The chain carries TRBV5-6 and TRBJ2-3; 7 nucleotides align to TRBD2. V shed 2 bases, J shed 4 bases, and the junction held 7 bases outside the gene matches. The CDR3 runs 15 residues. CDR1 is SGHDT, CDR2 YYEEEE, per germline.

This chain connects TRBV7-9 to TRBJ1-1; 8 bases map to TRBD1. V was pared by 3 bases and J by 7 bases, with 1 base of the junction left unmatched. Germline lookup yields CDR1 SEHNR and CDR2 FQNEAQ (reference sequence). The length of the CDR3 is 12 residues. The CDR3 DNA reads TGTGCCAGCAGCTTCGGACAGGGTGAAGCTTTCTTT. This gives the protein CASSFGQGEAFF.

This clone was observed a handful of times. The CDR3 region is CASSLATGVNTEAFF. CDR3 nucleotides: TGTGCCAGCAGCTTAGCGACAGGGGTGAACACTGAAGCTTTCTTT. The J gene is TRBJ1-1, the V gene TRBV7-8; 8 nucleotides match TRBD1. Germline V gives CDR1 SGHVS, CDR2 FQNEAQ. V was pared by 0 bases and J by 0 bases, with 0 bases of the junction left unmatched. The CDR3 spans 15 residues. Together with reference TRBV7-8 and TRBJ1-1, the CDR3 gives the full variable domain: GAGVSQSPRYKVAKRGQDVALRCDPISGHVSLFWYQQALGQGPEFLTYFQNEAQLDKSGLPSDRFFAERPEGSVSTLKIQRTQQEDSAVYLCASSLATGVNTEAFFGQGTRLTVV.

The gene calls are TRBV6-6 and TRBJ1-1, with D possibly being TRBD1 (5 bases). This CDR3 is built from 13 residues. CDR1 MNHNY and CDR2 SVGAGI come from the germline V gene (reference sequence). V lost 5 bases, J lost 11 bases, and 18 bases lay in between. As DNA, the CDR3 is TGTGCCAGCAGTCCGTCGGGCCCAGGGATGGCTTTCTTT. Translation: CASSPSGPGMAFF.

The chain has TRBV11-3 and TRBJ2-5; 7 positions match TRBD1. V lost 5 bases to trimming and J lost 1 base; unmatched junction nucleotides: 1. This CDR3 has 13 residues. Germline lookup yields CDR1 SGHNT and CDR2 YENEEA. DNA of the CDR3: TGTGCCAGCAGCCACAGGGGCCAAGAGACCCAGTACTTC. Its translation is CASSHRGQETQYF.

V and J are TRBV5-4 and TRBJ1-4; 7 positions match TRBD1. Germline CDR1 reads SGHNT; CDR2 reads YYREEE (reference sequence). V trimming: 4 bases; J trimming: 4 bases; junction bases outside the gene matches: 4. The CDR3 length is 14 residues. In nucleotides, the CDR3 is TGTGCCAGCAGCACGGGACAGCTTAATGAAAAACTGTTTTTT. Translating gives CASSTGQLNEKLFF.

This sequence joins TRBV11-3 and TRBJ1-5, with D maybe TRBD1 (5 bases). Trimming shortened V by 5 bases and J by 7 bases, and 15 bases separated the two germline ends. CDR1 SGHNT and CDR2 YENEEA come from the germline V gene. CDR3 length: 14 amino acids. The CDR3 bases are TGTGCCAGCAGCCACGGGAGGGGAAAGCAGCCCCAGCATTTT. It specifies CASSHGRGKQPQHF.

The V and J genes are TRBV19 and TRBJ2-3, with D hard to call. V was cut by 3 bases and J by 1 base, with 5 bases left in between. Germline V gene sequence: CDR1 LNHDA, CDR2 SQIVND (reference sequence). The CDR3 runs to 13 residues. DNA of the CDR3: TGTGCCAGTAGTATCTTTCGCACAGATACGCAGTATTTT. Amino acids: CASSIFRTDTQYF.

This sequence joins TRBV5-4 and TRBJ1-2; TRBD1 might be the D (5 bases). The CDR3 is 15 residues long. Trimming took 4 bases from V and 4 from J, leaving 17 bases between them. Per germline, CDR1 SGHNT and CDR2 YYREEE (reference sequence). In DNA form, the CDR3 reads TGTGCCAGCAGCATAGACAGATCCCCGCTCTATGGCTACACCTTC. As protein: CASSIDRSPLYGYTF. The entire variable domain, with the rest obtained from reference TRBV5-4 and TRBJ1-2, is as follows: ETGVTQSPTHLIKTRGQQVTLRCSSQSGHNTVSWYQQALGQGPQFIFQYYREEENGRGNFPPRFSGLQFPNYSSELNVNALELDDSALYLCASSIDRSPLYGYTFGSGTRLTVV.

The chain links TRBV5-1 to TRBJ1-6, with 9 positions matching TRBD1. The CDR3 is 20 residues long. The ends lost 0 bases at V and 0 bases at J; junction bases unmatched: 10. Germline CDR1 and CDR2: SGHRS and YFSETQ. CDR3 in amino acids: CASSLGSGQGSSSYNSPLHF. CDR3 bases: TGCGCCAGCAGCTTGGGGTCGGGACAGGGATCGAGCTCCTATAATTCACCCCTCCACTTT.

This clone was detected only once. This chain links TRBV7-8 with TRBJ2-5; D is ambiguous. The CDR3 sequence is 12 residues long. V was shortened by 3 bases and J by 5 bases, with 7 bases between the two germline ends. Germline V gives CDR1 SGHVS, CDR2 FQNEAQ. Here the CDR3 DNA reads TGTGCCAGCAGCTTTGCGGTTGAGACCCAGTACTTC. As protein: CASSFAVETQYF. Based on the CDR3 plus reference TRBV7-8 and TRBJ2-5, the full variable domain is GAGVSQSPRYKVAKRGQDVALRCDPISGHVSLFWYQQALGQGPEFLTYFQNEAQLDKSGLPSDRFFAERPEGSVSTLKIQRTQQEDSAVYLCASSFAVETQYFGPGTRLLVL.

The rearrangement uses TRBV5-5 and TRBJ1-4, with a tentative D call TRBD1 (5 bases). Germline V CDR1 and CDR2: SGHKS, YYEKEE (reference sequence). This CDR3 region has 16 residues. With 10 bases removed from V and 5 bases from J, the gap between germline ends came to 24 bases. In DNA, the CDR3 is TGTGCCGTCCACGTGGGGCCCCCAGCACAGAATGAAAAACTGTTTTTT. It encodes CAVHVGPPAQNEKLFF.

This sequence joins TRBV5-1 and TRBJ2-1; TRBD2 matches 7 bases. V lost 0 bases, J lost 8 bases, and 8 bases stayed unmatched. Germline V lookup: CDR1 SGHRS, CDR2 YFSETQ. The length of the CDR3 is 15 residues. CDR3 DNA: TGCGCCAGCAGCTTGGAAGGGACTATGGGCGATGAGCAGTTCTTC. It translates to CASSLEGTMGDEQFF.

This clone occurred once. V usage is TRBV21-1 and J usage is TRBJ1-4; the D segment call TRBD1 is taken from the table without a DNA check. TRBV21-1 is recorded as a pseudogene. The CDR3 is 18 amino acids. The CDR3: CASSKDPLTDRVGEKLFF. CDR3 in DNA: TGTGCCAGCAGCAAAGACCCCCTCACAGACAGGGTTGGGGAAAAACTGTTTTTT.